The TCR beta chain under discussion was sequenced for a study of T cell changes during pregnancy in multiple sclerosis. Method: immunoSEQ multiplex PCR; TCRdb's copy keeps in-frame clones and lacks some. In the table there are fewer than 100,000 clones, around 91% of which are singletons. Trimming removed 5 bases from V and 2 bases from J, with 10 bases in between. Germline-derived CDR1 and CDR2 are SQVTM and ANQGSEA. The CDR3 has 13 amino acids. The sequence was obtained from a female donor with multiple sclerosis, enrolled in a pregnancy study. The V and J genes are TRBV29-1 and TRBJ1-3; TRBD1 might be the D (5 bases). The source material was peripheral blood, sampled before pregnancy. CDR3 sequence reads: CSVSDSAGNTIYF. As DNA, the CDR3 is TGCAGCGTTAGTGACAGCGCTGGAAACACCATATATTTT.